This T cell receptor beta chain was documented in a study of CD8+ T cells in alopecia areata. Treatment reported: oral pan-JAK inhibitor, 5-10 mg twice daily. Once RNA had been extracted, it was reverse transcribed into cDNA to act as the sequencing template. Only in-frame clones appear in the TCRdb table, and some are missing; sequencing was by immunoSEQ multiplex PCR. The profile shows about 270,000 clones, 60% of them singletons. V lost 1 base to trimming and J lost 6 bases, with 18 bases between them. CDR1 and CDR2 from the germline V gene are LGHNA and YSLEER. The CDR3 sequence is 17 residues long.

This rearrangement joins TRBV4-3 to TRBJ2-2, with D perhaps given as TRBD1 or TRBD2 (6 bases each). This clonotype was sampled from a human donor with alopecia areata. Specimen: CD4+ T cells sorted from blood, collected at roughly week 52, from a patient treated with tofacitinib. The CDR3 spells CASSQARGQGRPGELFF. In DNA, the CDR3 is TGCGCCAGCAGCCAAGCCCGGGGGCAGGGTCGTCCCGGGGAGCTGTTTTTT.